A selection of T cell receptor beta chains follows, all from one sample in a study of blood T cell repertoires in COVID-19. The repertoire was sequenced with immunoSEQ multiplex PCR; TCRdb's copy has only in-frame clones and lacks some. This sample has 200,000 to 250,000 clones, with less than 90% found just once. Material for sequencing was peripheral blood. These receptors all come from a man aged 25-45 years with active or convalescent COVID-19. Both conserved end residues are part of each CDR3. The order of the fields is V gene, D gene, J gene, clone size, CDR3 protein, CDR3 DNA. The D gene is left open where the match is weak. Clone sizes are given selectively: once, few, many, or a class where the clone is expanded.

TRBV9	.	TRBJ2-5	.	CASSVEGVGETQYF	TGTGCCAGCAGCGTAGAAGGGGTGGGCGAGACCCAGTACTTC
TRBV12-1	.	TRBJ1-5	.	CASSFGNRRVEGQPQHF	TGTGCCAGCAGCTTTGGCAATCGCAGGGTTGAAGGACAGCCCCAGCATTTT
TRBV19	.	TRBJ2-7	.	CASSISGGVSYEQYF	TGTGCCAGTAGTATCAGCGGCGGAGTCTCCTACGAGCAGTACTTC
TRBV28	.	TRBJ1-6	.	CASRPSGSGRPPLHF	TGTGCCAGCAGGCCCTCAGGGTCGGGGAGGCCACCCCTCCACTTT
TRBV11-2	.	TRBJ1-2	.	CASSSTPSYGYTF	TGTGCCAGCAGCTCCACTCCCTCCTATGGCTACACCTTC
TRBV6-5	.	TRBJ1-2	.	CASSYTSGVSGYTF	TGTGCCAGCAGTTACACTTCGGGGGTTAGTGGCTACACCTTC
TRBV30	.	TRBJ1-1	.	CAWSVSRLMNTEAFF	TGTGCCTGGAGTGTATCCAGGCTGATGAACACTGAAGCTTTCTTT
TRBV28	TRBD1	TRBJ1-6	.	CASSSSGGSYNSPLHF	TGTGCCAGCAGTTCGTCAGGGGGCTCCTATAATTCACCCCTCCACTTT
TRBV5-4	.	TRBJ2-5	.	CASAWDSGETQYF	TGTGCCAGCGCCTGGGACTCAGGGGAGACCCAGTACTTC
TRBV4-1	.	TRBJ2-7	.	CASTRGASESYEQYF	TGCGCCAGCACCAGAGGGGCTAGCGAATCCTACGAGCAGTACTTC
TRBV21-1	.	TRBJ2-6	.	CASSPSPADSGANVLTF	TGTGCCAGCAGCCCCTCCCCCGCAGACTCTGGGGCCAACGTCCTGACTTTC
TRBV11-2	TRBD1	TRBJ1-2	once	CASSLERDSGTGYGYTF	TGTGCCAGCAGCTTAGAGAGGGACTCCGGGACAGGGTATGGCTACACCTTC
TRBV9	.	TRBJ1-1	.	CASQKLSGEAFF	TGTGCCAGCCAGAAGCTCTCGGGTGAAGCTTTCTTT
TRBV2	.	TRBJ2-5	.	CASQGTFDETQYF	TGTGCCAGCCAGGGGACATTCGACGAGACCCAGTACTTC
TRBV28	TRBD1	TRBJ1-2	.	CATRLQGWGYTF	TGTGCCACCCGCTTACAGGGGTGGGGCTACACCTTC
TRBV15	.	TRBJ2-3	.	CATSRDRQRTGTQYF	TGTGCCACCAGCAGAGATAGGCAGCGCACAGGGACGCAGTATTTT
TRBV4-3	.	TRBJ2-2	.	CASSQDRLKWQTGELFF	TGCGCCAGCAGCCAAGATCGATTAAAGTGGCAGACCGGGGAGCTGTTTTTT
TRBV2	.	TRBJ1-6	.	CASSSGYSPLHF	TGTGCCAGCAGCTCAGGATATTCACCCCTCCACTTT